These 7 T cell receptor beta chains were all obtained from the same sample, sequenced in a study of cytomegalovirus exposure and HLA in healthy donors. Vbeta (60) and Jbeta (13) primers were used in the PCR. TCRdb's table, derived via immunoSEQ multiplex PCR, lists solely in-frame clones and lacks some. The table records 53,000 or so clones, 65% to 75% of them present only once. Specimen: PBMCs. Source of these receptors: a man aged 30 to 45 in good health and CMV-seropositive.

The chain links TRBV5-1 to TRBJ2-3, with a weak D call TRBD1 (6 bases). CDR3 length: 15 residues. V was trimmed by 3 bases and J by 0 bases, leaving 11 bases between them. Germline assignment: CDR1 SGHRS and CDR2 YFSETQ. DNA of the CDR3: TGCGCCAGCAGCTCGCTGGACAGCAGCACAGATACGCAGTATTTT. Translated: CASSSLDSSTDTQYF.

This clone appeared a few times. The chain has TRBV6-5 and TRBJ1-1, with D possibly matching TRBD1 (6 bases). Germline loops: CDR1 MNHEY, CDR2 SVGAGI. V gave up 0 bases and J gave up 3 bases, with 11 bases separating them. The CDR3 consists of 15 residues. The CDR3 is CASSYSGRGYTEAFF. CDR3 bases: TGTGCCAGCAGTTACTCGGGGAGGGGGTACACTGAAGCTTTCTTT.

The chain is built from TRBV6-1 and TRBJ1-1, with 7 bases matching TRBD1. Germline CDR1 is MNHNS and CDR2 is SASEGT. After removal of 5 bases from V and 10 bases from J, the junction contained 4 bases not matched to a gene. This CDR3 has 11 amino acids. In DNA form, the CDR3 reads TGTGCCAGCAGTTTGACAGGGTCAGCTTTCTTT. As protein: CASSLTGSAFF.

This rearrangement joins TRBV5-1 to TRBJ1-6; TRBD1 aligns across 7 bases. Germline CDR1 SGHRS, CDR2 YFSETQ. Trimming took 4 bases from V and 8 from J; bases not matched to a gene: 6. The CDR3 contains 14 residues. CDR3: CASSPDRADSPLHF. The CDR3 DNA follows: TGCGCCAGCAGCCCCGACAGGGCGGATTCACCCCTCCACTTT. The full variable domain, completed using reference TRBV5-1 and TRBJ1-6, is KAGVTQTPRYLIKTRGQQVTLSCSPISGHRSVSWYQQTPGQGLQFLFEYFSETQRNKGNFPGRFSGRQFSNSRSEMNVSTLELGDSALYLCASSPDRADSPLHFGNGTRLTVT.

For the CDR3, the DNA is TGTGCCAGAAGCTCGGGAGACAGATACGAGCAGTACTTC. Its translation: CARSSGDRYEQYF. The J gene is TRBJ2-7, the V gene TRBV5-3; D is perhaps TRBD2 (6 bases). TRBV5-3 has ORF status, its function being uncertain. This CDR3 is 13 amino acids long. Between the trimmed V and J ends, which lost 3 bases and 4 bases, there was a span of 11 bases.

This chain uses TRBV19 with TRBJ2-5; 7 bases align to TRBD1. Per germline, CDR1 LNHDA and CDR2 SQIVND (reference sequence). The V gene end was trimmed by 6 bases and the J gene end by 4 bases; junction bases not matched to a gene: 5. The CDR3 extends over 13 amino acids. This CDR3 reads CASRFRTGETQYF. CDR3 coding DNA: TGTGCCAGTAGGTTCCGGACAGGAGAGACCCAGTACTTC. Filled out from reference TRBV19 and TRBJ2-5, the complete variable domain reads DGGITQSPKYLFRKEGQNVTLSCEQNLNHDAMYWYRQDPGQGLRLIYYSQIVNDFQKGDIAEGYSVSREKKESFPLTVTSAQKNPTAFYLCASRFRTGETQYFGPGTRLLVL.

The rearrangement uses TRBV25-1 and TRBJ1-2; 10 nucleotides agree with TRBD1. Trimming removed 4 bases from V and 7 bases from J; junction bases left unmatched: 12. CDR1 and CDR2 from the germline V gene are MGHDK and SYGVNS. There are 16 residues in the CDR3. The CDR3 loop is CASSGEYGTGAFGYTF. The CDR3 coding sequence is TGTGCCAGCAGTGGAGAATACGGGACAGGGGCCTTTGGCTACACCTTC.